This T cell receptor beta chain was obtained from a study of CD8+ T cells in alopecia areata. General study results and limits: Sequencing of scalp samples also includes resident alphabeta T cells from normal skin.

cDNA prepared by RNA extraction and subsequent reverse transcription served as the template for sequencing. This table comes from immunoSEQ multiplex PCR, and its TCRdb copy is limited to in-frame clones, with some not included. The data contain under 350,000 clones, roughly 50% of them singletons. Comments on this clone: Antigen unknown.

The CDR3 runs to 21 residues. With 0 bases clipped from V and 0 bases from J, the junction kept 13 bases outside the gene matches. CDR1 is LGHNA and CDR2 is YNFKEQ in the germline V gene. The treatment was: oral pan-JAK inhibitor, 5-10 mg twice daily. The V and J genes are TRBV4-2 and TRBJ2-3, with TRBD2 identical over 12 bases. This clonotype was obtained from a human donor with alopecia areata. Material: CD4+ T cells sorted from blood, obtained at week 24, from a patient treated with tofacitinib. The DNA of the CDR3 is TGTGCCAGCAGCCAAGACACCATCGGGCTAGCGGGGGGGATTAGCACAGATACGCAGTATTTT. Translating it yields CASSQDTIGLAGGISTDTQYF.